The present T cell receptor beta chain was sequenced within a study of blood T cell repertoires in COVID-19. Study background: COVID-19 samples collected from the United States, Italy and Spain covered acute and convalescent phases. In each case, the material was cDNA or gDNA derived from T cells, B-cell-depleted T cells, or PBMCs.

This clone was found once. Trimming pared 7 bases from V and 0 bases from J, leaving 9 bases between. The CDR3 covers 13 residues. Germline V gene lookup returns CDR1 SNHLY and CDR2 FYNNEI. Seattle researchers signed up patients amid active infection and tracked them longitudinally. Authors' methods: Reference gene primer amplification gave estimated nucleated cell counts. Libraries were prepared by immunoSEQ multiplex PCR; TCRdb keeps only in-frame clonotypes and omits some of them. That table supplies the V and J calls and clone size; D and trimming were determined from the DNA. The sample holds roughly 220,000 clones, roughly 86% seen once.

The chain is built from TRBV2 and TRBJ1-2, with D uncertain. Specimen: peripheral blood. This TCR was recovered from a woman aged 45-65 years with COVID-19, enrolled during active disease. CDR3 nucleotides: TGTGCCAGCACCCGACTAGCTAACTATGGCTACACCTTC. Translated: CASTRLANYGYTF.